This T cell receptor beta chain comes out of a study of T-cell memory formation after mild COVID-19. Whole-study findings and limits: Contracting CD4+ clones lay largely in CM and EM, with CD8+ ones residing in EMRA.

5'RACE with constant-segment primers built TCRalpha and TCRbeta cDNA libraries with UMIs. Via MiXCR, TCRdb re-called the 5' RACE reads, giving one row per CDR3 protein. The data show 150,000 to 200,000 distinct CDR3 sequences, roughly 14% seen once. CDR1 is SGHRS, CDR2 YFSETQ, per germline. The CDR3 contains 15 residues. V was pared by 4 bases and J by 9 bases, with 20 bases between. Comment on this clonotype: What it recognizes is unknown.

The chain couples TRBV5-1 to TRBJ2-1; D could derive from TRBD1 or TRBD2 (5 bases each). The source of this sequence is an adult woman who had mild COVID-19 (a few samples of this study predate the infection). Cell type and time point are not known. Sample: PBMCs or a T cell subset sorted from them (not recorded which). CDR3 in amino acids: CASSPDGGLQGEQFF. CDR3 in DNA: TGCGCCAGCAGCCCGGACGGCGGACTCCAGGGTGAGCAGTTCTTC.